This T cell receptor (beta chain) comes out of a study of shared clonotypes between healthy human individuals. About the research overall: Each donor had three CD4 naive, three CD4 memory, two CD8 naive and one CD8 memory plate.

V lost 1 base and J lost 5; bases outside the gene matches: 11. The CDR3 covers 17 residues. Germline CDR1 and CDR2: MDHEN and SYDVKM. The data were produced by immunoSEQ multiplex PCR, yet TCRdb's version contains in-frame clones alone and is incomplete. Of over a million clones detected, roughly 96% appear once; the ten largest clones hold roughly 1.2%. V gene TRBV28 combines with J gene TRBJ1-5; 7 bases align to TRBD1. Material for sequencing was naive CD4+ T cells sorted from blood. Subset of the sample: CD45RA+ positively selected. The TCR originated in a man aged 25 to 40 in good health. CDR3 in amino acids: CASSLFSAGGIYQPQHF. The CDR3 coding sequence is TGTGCCAGCAGTTTATTTAGCGCAGGGGGGATTTATCAGCCCCAGCATTTT. The variable domain in full, completed from reference TRBV28 and TRBJ1-5, reads DVKVTQSSRYLVKRTGEKVFLECVQDMDHENMFWYRQDPGLGLRLIYFSYDVKMKEKGDIPEGYSVSREKKERFSLILESASTNQTSMYLCASSLFSAGGIYQPQHFGDGTRLSIL.